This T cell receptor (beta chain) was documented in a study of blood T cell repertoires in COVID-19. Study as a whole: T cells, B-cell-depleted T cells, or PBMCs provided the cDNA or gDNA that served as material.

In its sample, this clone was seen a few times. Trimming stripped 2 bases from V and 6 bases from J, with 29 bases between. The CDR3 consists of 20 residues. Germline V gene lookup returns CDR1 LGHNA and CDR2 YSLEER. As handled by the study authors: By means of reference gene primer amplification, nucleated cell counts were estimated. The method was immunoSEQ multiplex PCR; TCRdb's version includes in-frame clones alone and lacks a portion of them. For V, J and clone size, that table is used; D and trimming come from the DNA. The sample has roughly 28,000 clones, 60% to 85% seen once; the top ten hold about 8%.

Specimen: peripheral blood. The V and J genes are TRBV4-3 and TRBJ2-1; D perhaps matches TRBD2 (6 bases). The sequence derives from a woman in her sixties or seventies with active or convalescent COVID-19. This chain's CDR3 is CASSQKGGVGAPMTTNEQFF. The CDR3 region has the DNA TGCGCCAGCAGCCAAAAAGGCGGGGTGGGAGCTCCTATGACTACCAATGAGCAGTTCTTC.